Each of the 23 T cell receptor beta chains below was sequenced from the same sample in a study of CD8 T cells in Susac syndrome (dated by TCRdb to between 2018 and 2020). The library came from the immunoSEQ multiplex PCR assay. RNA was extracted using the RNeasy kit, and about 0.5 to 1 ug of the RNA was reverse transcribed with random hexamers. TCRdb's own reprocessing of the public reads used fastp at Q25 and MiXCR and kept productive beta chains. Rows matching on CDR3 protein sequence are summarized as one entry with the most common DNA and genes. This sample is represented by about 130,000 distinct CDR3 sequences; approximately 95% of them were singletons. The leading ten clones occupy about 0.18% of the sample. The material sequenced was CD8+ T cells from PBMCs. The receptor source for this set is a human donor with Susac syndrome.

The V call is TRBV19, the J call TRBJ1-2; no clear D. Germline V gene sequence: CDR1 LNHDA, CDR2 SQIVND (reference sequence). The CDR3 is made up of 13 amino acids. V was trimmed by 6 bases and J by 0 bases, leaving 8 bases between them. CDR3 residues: CASRLPANYGYTF. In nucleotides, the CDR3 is TGTGCCAGTAGACTTCCAGCTAACTATGGCTACACCTTC.

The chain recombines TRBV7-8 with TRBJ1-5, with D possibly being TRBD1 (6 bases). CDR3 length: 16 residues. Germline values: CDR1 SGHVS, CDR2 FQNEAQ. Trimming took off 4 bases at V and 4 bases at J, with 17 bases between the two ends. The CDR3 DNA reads TGTGCCAGCAGCTCCGGTATAGGACAGAATAATCAGCCCCAGCATTTT. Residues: CASSSGIGQNNQPQHF. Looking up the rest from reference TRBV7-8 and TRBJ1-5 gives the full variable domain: GAGVSQSPRYKVAKRGQDVALRCDPISGHVSLFWYQQALGQGPEFLTYFQNEAQLDKSGLPSDRFFAERPEGSVSTLKIQRTQQEDSAVYLCASSSGIGQNNQPQHFGDGTRLSIL.

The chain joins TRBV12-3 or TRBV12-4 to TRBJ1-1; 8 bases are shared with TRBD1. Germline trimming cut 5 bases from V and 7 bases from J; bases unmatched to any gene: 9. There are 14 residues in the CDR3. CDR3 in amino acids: CASSPGTGEIEAFF. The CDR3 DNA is TGTGCCAGCAGTCCCGGGACAGGCGAGATTGAAGCTTTCTTT.

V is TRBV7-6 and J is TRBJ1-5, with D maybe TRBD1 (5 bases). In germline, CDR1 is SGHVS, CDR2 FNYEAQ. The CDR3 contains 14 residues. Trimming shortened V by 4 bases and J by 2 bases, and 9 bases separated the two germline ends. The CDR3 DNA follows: TGTGCCAGCAGCTACGGGGGGGGCAATCAGCCCCAGCATTTT. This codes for CASSYGGGNQPQHF.

This chain's CDR3 is CASSWTGGSYGYTF. The CDR3 DNA sequence: TGTGCCAGCAGTTGGACAGGGGGAAGCTATGGCTACACCTTC. The V call is TRBV12-3 or TRBV12-4, the J call TRBJ1-2, with 10 positions matching TRBD1. The J segment lost 4 bases and the V segment lost 4 bases, leaving 3 bases of the junction unmatched. The CDR3 has 14 amino acids.

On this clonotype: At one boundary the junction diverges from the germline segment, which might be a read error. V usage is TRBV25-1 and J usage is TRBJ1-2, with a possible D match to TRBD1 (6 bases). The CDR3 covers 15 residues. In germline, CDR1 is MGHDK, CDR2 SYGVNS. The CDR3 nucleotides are TGTGCCAGCAGTGAACCCCGCGCAGGGGAGTATGACTACACCTTC. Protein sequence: CASSEPRAGEYDYTF.

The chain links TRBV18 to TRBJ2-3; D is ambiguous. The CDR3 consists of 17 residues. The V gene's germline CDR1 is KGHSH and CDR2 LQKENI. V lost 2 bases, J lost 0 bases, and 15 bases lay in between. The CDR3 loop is CASSPDSGVMSTDTQYF. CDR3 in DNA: TGTGCCAGCTCACCAGACTCGGGCGTGATGAGCACAGATACGCAGTATTTT.

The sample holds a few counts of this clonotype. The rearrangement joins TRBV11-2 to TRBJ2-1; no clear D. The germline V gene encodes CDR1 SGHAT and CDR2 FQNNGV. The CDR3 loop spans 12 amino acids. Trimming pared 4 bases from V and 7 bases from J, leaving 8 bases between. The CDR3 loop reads CASSSDGNEQFF. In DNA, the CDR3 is TGTGCCAGCAGCTCCGACGGGAATGAGCAGTTCTTC.

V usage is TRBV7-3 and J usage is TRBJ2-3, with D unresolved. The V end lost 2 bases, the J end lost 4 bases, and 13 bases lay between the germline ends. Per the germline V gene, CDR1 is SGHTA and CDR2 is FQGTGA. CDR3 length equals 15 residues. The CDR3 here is CASSLSLGPPDTQYF. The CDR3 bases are TGTGCCAGCAGCTTATCCCTGGGCCCGCCAGATACGCAGTATTTT.

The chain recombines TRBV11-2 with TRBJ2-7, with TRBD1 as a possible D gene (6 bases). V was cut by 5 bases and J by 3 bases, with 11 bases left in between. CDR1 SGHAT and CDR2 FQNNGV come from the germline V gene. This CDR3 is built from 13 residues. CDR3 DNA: TGTGCCAGCAGCCATGGACAGAGCTACGAGCAGTACTTC. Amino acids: CASSHGQSYEQYF.

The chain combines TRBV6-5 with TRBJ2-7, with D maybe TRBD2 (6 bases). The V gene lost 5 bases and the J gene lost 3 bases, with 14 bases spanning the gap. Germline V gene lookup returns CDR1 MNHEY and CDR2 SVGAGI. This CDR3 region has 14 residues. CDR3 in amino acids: CASSPGPGSYEQYF. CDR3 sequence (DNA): TGTGCCAGCAGTCCTGGACCCGGGAGCTACGAGCAGTACTTC.

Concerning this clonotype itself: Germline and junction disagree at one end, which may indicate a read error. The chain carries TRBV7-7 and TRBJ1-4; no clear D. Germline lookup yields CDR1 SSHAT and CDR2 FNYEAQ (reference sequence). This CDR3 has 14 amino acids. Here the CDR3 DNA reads TGTGCTAGCAGCTTAGCGCCGAACGATGAAAAACTGTTTTTT. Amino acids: CASSLAPNDEKLFF.

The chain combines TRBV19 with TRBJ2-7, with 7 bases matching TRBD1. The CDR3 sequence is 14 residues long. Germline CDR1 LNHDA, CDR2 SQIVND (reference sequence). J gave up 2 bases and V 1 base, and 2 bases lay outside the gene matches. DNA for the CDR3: TGTGCCAGTAGTATAGCCGGGACAGCCTACGAGCAGTACTTC. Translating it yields CASSIAGTAYEQYF.

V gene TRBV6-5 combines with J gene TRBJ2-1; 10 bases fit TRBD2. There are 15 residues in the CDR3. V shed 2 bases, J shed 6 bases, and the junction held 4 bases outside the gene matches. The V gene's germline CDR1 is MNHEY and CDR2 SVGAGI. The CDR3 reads CASSYASSGSNEQFF. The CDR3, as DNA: TGTGCCAGCAGTTACGCCTCTAGCGGGAGCAATGAGCAGTTCTTC.

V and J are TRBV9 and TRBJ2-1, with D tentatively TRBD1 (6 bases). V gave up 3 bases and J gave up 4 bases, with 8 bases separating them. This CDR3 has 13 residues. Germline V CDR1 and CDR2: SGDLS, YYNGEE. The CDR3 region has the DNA TGTGCCAGCAGCGGACAGGAATACAATGAGCAGTTCTTC. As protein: CASSGQEYNEQFF.

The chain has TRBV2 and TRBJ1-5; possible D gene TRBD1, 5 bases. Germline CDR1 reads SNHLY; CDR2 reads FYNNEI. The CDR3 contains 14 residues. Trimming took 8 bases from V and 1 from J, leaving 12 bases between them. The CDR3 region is CASGGTGSNQPQHF. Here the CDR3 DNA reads TGTGCCAGCGGGGGTACAGGCAGCAATCAGCCCCAGCATTTT.

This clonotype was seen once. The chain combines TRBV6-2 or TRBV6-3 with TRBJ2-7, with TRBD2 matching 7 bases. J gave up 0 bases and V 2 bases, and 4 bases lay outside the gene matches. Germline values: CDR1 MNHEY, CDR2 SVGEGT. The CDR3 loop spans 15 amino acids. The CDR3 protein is CASSYEAGNSYEQYF. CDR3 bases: TGTGCCAGCAGTTACGAAGCGGGGAACTCCTACGAGCAGTACTTC.

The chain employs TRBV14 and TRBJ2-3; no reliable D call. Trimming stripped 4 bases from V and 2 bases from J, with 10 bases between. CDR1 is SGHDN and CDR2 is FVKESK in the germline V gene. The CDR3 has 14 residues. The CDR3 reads CASSPLDDTDTQYF. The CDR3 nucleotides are TGTGCCAGCAGCCCCCTGGACGACACAGATACGCAGTATTTT.

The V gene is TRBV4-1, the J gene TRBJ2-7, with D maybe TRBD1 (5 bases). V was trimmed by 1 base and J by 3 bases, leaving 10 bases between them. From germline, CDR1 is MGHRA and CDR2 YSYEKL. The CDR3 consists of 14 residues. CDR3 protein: CASSQGTNSYEQYF. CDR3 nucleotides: TGCGCCAGCAGCCAAGGGACAAATAGCTACGAGCAGTACTTC.

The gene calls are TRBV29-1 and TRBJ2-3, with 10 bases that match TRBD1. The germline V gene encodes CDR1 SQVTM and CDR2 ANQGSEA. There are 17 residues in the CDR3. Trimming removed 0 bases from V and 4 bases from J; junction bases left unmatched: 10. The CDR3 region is CSVEDLTDRGNPDTQYF. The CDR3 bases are TGCAGCGTTGAAGATCTTACGGACAGGGGGAACCCAGATACGCAGTATTTT.

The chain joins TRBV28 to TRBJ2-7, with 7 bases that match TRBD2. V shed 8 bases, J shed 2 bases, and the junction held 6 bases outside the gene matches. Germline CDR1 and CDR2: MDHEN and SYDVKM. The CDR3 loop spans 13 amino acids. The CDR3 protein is CASGGEGPYEQYF. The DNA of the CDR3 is TGTGCCAGCGGGGGGGAGGGCCCCTACGAGCAGTACTTC.

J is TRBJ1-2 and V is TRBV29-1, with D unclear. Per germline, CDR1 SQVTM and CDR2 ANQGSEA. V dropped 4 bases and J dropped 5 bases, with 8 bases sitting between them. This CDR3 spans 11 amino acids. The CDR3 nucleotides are TGCAGCGTTGTGATCGGATATGGCTACACCTTC. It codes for CSVVIGYGYTF.

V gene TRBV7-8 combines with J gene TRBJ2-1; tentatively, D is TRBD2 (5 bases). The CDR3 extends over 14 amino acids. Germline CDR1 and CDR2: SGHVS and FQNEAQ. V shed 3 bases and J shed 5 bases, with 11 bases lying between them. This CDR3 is CASSFMRVNNEQFF. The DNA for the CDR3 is TGTGCCAGCAGCTTCATGAGGGTCAACAATGAGCAGTTCTTC.